A selection of T cell receptor beta chains follows, all from one sample in a study of CD4 T cell repertoires in COVID-19. TCRdb's copy holds only in-frame clones and misses some; the assay was immunoSEQ multiplex PCR. The repertoire has more than 65,000 clones, roughly four fifths of them found once; the top ten carry about 0.5%. The sequencing used CD4+ T cells from peripheral blood, collected after recovery from COVID-19. The receptors stem from a human donor who had COVID-19. Both conserved end residues are part of each CDR3. The D gene is left open where the match is weak. A row's size may be missing; if present it is once, few, many or a size class.

>NA|NA|TRBJ2-4|TRBV6-5
CASSYGGDSDIQYF
TGTGCCAGCAGTTACGGCGGGGATTCGGACATTCAGTACTTC
>NA|once|TRBJ1-1|TRBV30
CAWGKMNTEAFF
TGTGCCTGGGGAAAAATGAACACTGAAGCTTTCTTT
>NA|NA|TRBJ1-1|TRBV29-1
CSVEPSPAGWTEAFF
TGCAGCGTTGAACCCAGCCCGGCAGGATGGACTGAAGCTTTCTTT
>NA|once|TRBJ2-1|TRBV7-9
CASSLTAGSYNEQFF
TGTGCCAGCAGCTTAACAGCTGGCTCCTACAATGAGCAGTTCTTC
>NA|NA|TRBJ2-5|TRBV7-2
CASRRPGPQETQYF
TGTGCCAGCAGGCGGCCGGGGCCCCAAGAGACCCAGTACTTC
>TRBD2|NA|TRBJ2-5|TRBV28
CASSTAREGLSETQYF
TGTGCCAGCAGTACCGCCCGGGAGGGCCTAAGTGAGACCCAGTACTTC
>NA|NA|TRBJ1-2|TRBV5-8
CASSPRGGGGYTF
TGTGCCAGCAGCCCTCGAGGAGGTGGTGGCTACACCTTC
>NA|few|TRBJ1-2|TRBV6-5
CASTYNYGYTF
TGTGCCAGCACGTATAACTATGGCTACACCTTC
>NA|once|TRBJ2-5|TRBV6-5
CASKNRQETQYF
TGTGCCAGCAAGAACCGCCAAGAGACCCAGTACTTC
>NA|NA|TRBJ2-7|TRBV28
CASSSGGLYEQYF
TGTGCCAGCAGTTCGGGCGGCCTCTACGAGCAGTACTTC
>NA|NA|TRBJ2-3|TRBV7-9
CASSASGGSTDTQYF
TGTGCCAGCAGCGCCAGCGGAGGGTCCACAGATACGCAGTATTTT
>NA|NA|TRBJ2-7|TRBV6-2/TRBV6-3
CASSYVDEQYF
TGTGCCAGCAGTTACGTGGACGAGCAGTACTTC
>NA|many|TRBJ1-1|TRBV2
CASSSDRTMNTEAFF
TGTGCCAGCAGTAGCGACAGGACCATGAACACTGAAGCTTTCTTT
>NA|few|TRBJ1-1|TRBV19
CASSDGGLYTGKTYTEAFF
TGTGCCAGTAGTGACGGGGGATTATATACAGGGAAGACGTACACTGAAGCTTTCTTT
>NA|NA|TRBJ2-7|TRBV15
CATSWEGGQYEQYF
TGTGCCACCAGCTGGGAGGGGGGTCAATACGAGCAGTACTTC
>TRBD1|NA|TRBJ1-5|TRBV6-5
CASSKGAGNQPQHF
TGTGCCAGCAGCAAGGGGGCCGGGAATCAGCCCCAGCATTTT
>NA|once|TRBJ2-3|TRBV7-9
CASLRGPSTDTQYF
TGTGCCAGCTTAAGGGGTCCTAGCACAGATACGCAGTATTTT
>NA|NA|TRBJ2-1|TRBV5-4
CASSYNVGLYNEQFF
TGTGCCAGCAGCTACAATGTGGGGCTGTACAATGAGCAGTTCTTC
>TRBD1|NA|TRBJ2-7|TRBV5-1
CASSDRAYEQYF
TGCGCCAGCAGCGACAGGGCCTACGAGCAGTACTTC
>NA|NA|TRBJ1-1|TRBV5-1
CASRDSFSLLNTEAFF
TGCGCCAGCAGAGACAGCTTTAGTCTTTTGAACACTGAAGCTTTCTTT
>NA|few|TRBJ1-2|TRBV5-1
CILGLGGYYGYTF
TGTATTTTGGGCCTCGGGGGATACTATGGCTACACCTTC
>NA|once|TRBJ1-4|TRBV5-5
CASSWPRQGNKEKLFF
TGTGCCAGCAGCTGGCCCCGCCAAGGCAACAAAGAAAAACTGTTTTTT
>NA|NA|TRBJ1-1|TRBV6-5
CASSNGAEGNTEAFF
TGTGCCAGCAGTAACGGGGCTGAAGGGAACACTGAAGCTTTCTTT
>NA|NA|TRBJ2-1|TRBV7-9
CASANSNEQFF
TGTGCCAGCGCCAATAGCAATGAGCAGTTCTTC
>NA|once|TRBJ2-7|TRBV6-1
CASSENSYEQYF
TGTGCCAGCAGTGAGAACAGCTACGAGCAGTACTTC
>NA|once|TRBJ1-3|TRBV7-2
CASSFIPGASGNTIYF
TGTGCCAGCAGCTTCATACCAGGGGCTTCTGGAAACACCATATATTTT
>NA|NA|TRBJ1-1|TRBV27
CASRISTGLGTEAFF
TGTGCCAGCAGGATCTCGACAGGTCTGGGCACTGAAGCTTTCTTT
>NA|NA|TRBJ2-3|TRBV24-1
CATSDPGSTDTQYF
TGTGCCACCAGTGACCCAGGGAGCACAGATACGCAGTATTTT
>NA|NA|TRBJ2-2|TRBV18
CASSPRGPTGELFF
TGTGCCAGCTCACCACGAGGACCCACCGGGGAGCTGTTTTTT
>NA|NA|TRBJ2-5|TRBV27
CASSNRGGTETQYF
TGTGCCAGCAGTAACAGGGGGGGCACGGAGACCCAGTACTTC
>NA|few|TRBJ1-4|TRBV5-1
CASSLAAGDREKLFF
TGCGCCAGCAGCTTGGCGGCAGGGGATCGAGAAAAACTGTTTTTT
>NA|NA|TRBJ1-2|TRBV2
CASSQDREYGYTF
TGTGCCAGCTCCCAAGATAGGGAGTATGGCTACACCTTC
>NA|NA|TRBJ2-3|TRBV19
CASKSTSNTQYF
TGTGCCAGTAAGAGTACTAGCAACACGCAGTATTTT
>NA|many|TRBJ1-5|TRBV7-8
CASSLGGHSREPQHF
TGTGCCAGCAGCTTAGGGGGACACTCCCGGGAACCCCAGCATTTT
>NA|few|TRBJ1-6|TRBV27
CASATDKYNSPLHF
TGTGCCAGCGCGACGGACAAATATAATTCACCCCTCCACTTT
>NA|many|TRBJ2-7|TRBV19
CASSVVPLEQYF
TGTGCCAGTAGTGTAGTCCCCCTGGAGCAGTACTTC
>NA|few|TRBJ1-5|TRBV7-9
CASSLGQGNQPQHF
TGTGCCAGCAGCTTAGGTCAGGGGAATCAGCCCCAGCATTTT
>NA|NA|TRBJ1-5|TRBV12-3/TRBV12-4
CASSLSANQPQHF
TGTGCCAGCAGTTTATCAGCTAATCAGCCCCAGCATTTT
>TRBD2|NA|TRBJ2-3|TRBV11-2
CASSLVLAGGRDTQYF
TGTGCCAGCAGCTTAGTTTTAGCGGGGGGACGTGATACGCAGTATTTT
>TRBD1|NA|TRBJ2-5|TRBV29-1
CSVEETGQETQYF
TGCAGCGTTGAAGAGACAGGGCAAGAGACCCAGTACTTC
>NA|NA|TRBJ2-1|TRBV4-2
CASSQEGLMYNEQFF
TGTGCCAGCAGCCAGGAGGGACTGATGTACAATGAGCAGTTCTTC
>NA|NA|TRBJ1-5|TRBV7-9
CASSLGDQPQHF
TGTGCCAGCAGCTTAGGCGATCAGCCCCAGCATTTT
>TRBD2|NA|TRBJ2-5|TRBV15
CATSGGGGQETQYF
TGTGCCACCAGCGGGGGCGGGGGGCAAGAGACCCAGTACTTC
>NA|NA|TRBJ1-1|TRBV29-1
CSVGDTEAFF
TGCAGCGTTGGTGACACTGAAGCTTTCTTT
>TRBD2|NA|TRBJ2-3|TRBV5-1
CASSAGEAGATDTQYF
TGCGCCAGCAGCGCAGGCGAAGCGGGAGCAACAGATACGCAGTATTTT
>TRBD1|NA|TRBJ2-1|TRBV12-5
CASGRTGDNEQFF
TGTGCTAGTGGGAGGACAGGGGACAATGAGCAGTTCTTC
>NA|NA|TRBJ2-1|TRBV4-1
CASSQESGHRSNEQFF
TGCGCCAGCAGCCAAGAGAGCGGACACAGGTCGAATGAGCAGTTCTTC
>NA|NA|TRBJ1-4|TRBV7-8
CASTQLGSFNEKLFF
TGTGCCAGCACCCAGCTGGGCAGTTTTAATGAAAAACTGTTTTTT
>NA|NA|TRBJ1-2|TRBV27
CASSNRMGGYTF
TGTGCCAGCAGTAACCGAATGGGAGGCTACACCTTC
>NA|NA|TRBJ2-7|TRBV7-9
CASSQAGYEQYF
TGTGCCAGCAGCCAAGCCGGTTACGAGCAGTACTTC
>NA|NA|TRBJ2-7|TRBV2
CASSERMLSYEQYF
TGTGCCAGCAGTGAGAGGATGCTTTCCTACGAGCAGTACTTC
>NA|NA|TRBJ1-5|TRBV6-2/TRBV6-3
CASSYDGNQPQHF
TGTGCCAGCAGTTATGACGGTAATCAGCCCCAGCATTTT
>TRBD2|few|TRBJ2-7|TRBV19
CASSGVAGSSYEQYF
TGTGCCAGTAGTGGGGTAGCGGGGAGCTCCTACGAGCAGTACTTC
>TRBD1|NA|TRBJ1-6|TRBV28
CASWDRDNSPLHF
TGTGCCTCCTGGGACAGGGATAATTCACCCCTCCACTTT